This T cell receptor beta chain was sequenced during a study of OX40 agonist ivuxolimab in advanced cancers. Across the whole study: Partial responses were achieved by three patients, one with hepatocellular carcinoma and two with cutaneous melanoma.

A single count supports this clone. Blood sampling was done at baseline, cycle 4 day 1, and cycle 7 day 1. Sequencing was performed with immunoSEQ multiplex PCR; in TCRdb, only in-frame clones are kept and a portion is missing. The sample lists 90,000 to 120,000 clones, around 90% occurring once. Germline V gene data show CDR1 as SGHAT and CDR2 as FQNNGV. This CDR3 has 14 residues. Trimming cost V 1 base and J 3 bases, with 9 bases left between them. The sequence was obtained from an adult with an advanced solid tumor such as melanoma, head and neck, liver or kidney cancer. Sequenced material: CD4+ or CD8+ T cells sorted from blood, taken in a trial of the OX40 agonist ivuxolimab. The gene calls are TRBV11-2 and TRBJ2-5, with D uncertain. This CDR3 is CASSLAAVEETQYF. The CDR3 nucleotides read TGTGCCAGCAGCTTAGCGGCAGTCGAAGAGACCCAGTACTTC.